This TCR beta chain emerged from a study of Tregs in tolerant kidney transplant recipients. Notes on the study in general: Expanding Tregs on activated donor B cells appeared to best identify donor-specific TCRbeta clones.

TCRdb's table, derived via immunoSEQ multiplex PCR, lists solely in-frame clones and lacks some. Here the sample spans approximately 30,000 clones, 82% being singletons. Of note for this clone: Its antigen is currently unknown.

Trimming left V 1 base short and J 2 bases short, with 6 bases between. CDR1 and CDR2 (germline): LGHNA, YNFKEQ. The CDR3 spans 13 residues. The sequence was obtained from a human donor in good health. The sequenced material came from Tregs from blood cultured with allogeneic cells. The genes are TRBV4-2 and TRBJ2-7; D unclear. The CDR3 DNA is TGTGCCAGCAGCCAAGCGGAAGCCTACGAGCAGTACTTC. Its translation is CASSQAEAYEQYF.